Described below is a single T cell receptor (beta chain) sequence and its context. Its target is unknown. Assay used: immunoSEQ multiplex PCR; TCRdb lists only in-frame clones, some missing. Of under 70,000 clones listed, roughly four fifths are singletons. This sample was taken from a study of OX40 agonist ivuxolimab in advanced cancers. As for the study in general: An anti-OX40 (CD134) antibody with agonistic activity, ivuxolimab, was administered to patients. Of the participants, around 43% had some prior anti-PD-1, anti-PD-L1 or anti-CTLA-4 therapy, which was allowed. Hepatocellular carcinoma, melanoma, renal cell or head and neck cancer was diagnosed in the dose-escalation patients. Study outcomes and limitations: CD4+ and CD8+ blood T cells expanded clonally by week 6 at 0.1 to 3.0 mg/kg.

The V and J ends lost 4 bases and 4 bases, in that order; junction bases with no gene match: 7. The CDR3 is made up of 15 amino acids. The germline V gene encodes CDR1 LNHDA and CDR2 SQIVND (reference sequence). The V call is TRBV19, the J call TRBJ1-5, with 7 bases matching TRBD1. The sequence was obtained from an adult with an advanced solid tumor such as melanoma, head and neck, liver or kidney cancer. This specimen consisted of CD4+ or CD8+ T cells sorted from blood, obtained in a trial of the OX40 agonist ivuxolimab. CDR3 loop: CASSTRTGSNQPQHF. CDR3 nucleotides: TGTGCCAGTAGTACCCGGACAGGCTCGAATCAGCCCCAGCATTTT.